The TCR beta chain described here comes from a study of blood T cell repertoires in COVID-19. Study-wide context: From the United States, Italy and Spain came samples of acute and convalescent COVID-19.

Authors' data handling: Using reference gene primer amplification, nucleated cell counts were estimated. The data were produced by immunoSEQ multiplex PCR, yet TCRdb's version contains in-frame clones alone and is incomplete. The D gene and trimming were derived from the DNA, and the V and J assignments and clone size from that table. The top ten clones hold 7.5% to 10% of a sample with roughly 150,000 clones, around 81% of them seen once. CDR3 length: 14 amino acids. Germline V lookup: CDR1 KGHSH, CDR2 LQKENI. Deletions cut 3 bases from V and 7 bases from J, with 15 bases between. This clone has just a few counts.

The sample consisted of peripheral blood. This clonotype was sampled from a woman aged 80 or over with COVID-19, enrolled during active disease. The chain carries TRBV18 and TRBJ1-2; a weak D match, TRBD1 (6 bases). CDR3 amino acids: CASSPGPGTSGYTF. CDR3 DNA sequence: TGTGCCAGCTCACCGGGGCCCGGGACAAGTGGCTACACCTTC.